These T cell receptor beta chains were read from a single sample in a study of spatial heterogeneity in lung cancer. One entry per CDR3 protein, called by TCRdb with MiXCR from the 5' RACE reads. Among under 100,000 distinct CDR3 sequences, 7.5% to 10% were seen once, and the ten largest hold less than 9%. Sequenced here: PBMCs, sampled at surgery. The source of these receptors is a male donor with early-stage non-small cell lung cancer. CDR3s include the opening cysteine and the closing phenylalanine or tryptophan. The order of the fields is J gene, clone size, V gene, D gene, CDR3 protein, CDR3 DNA. The D gene is left open where the match is weak. Size is stated for part of the rows, as once, few or many counts, or as a class when the clone is expanded.

TRBJ2-7,few,TRBV28,-,CASSPWGSGSSYEQYF,TGTGCCAGCAGTCCCTGGGGGAGCGGTAGCTCCTACGAGCAGTACTTC
TRBJ2-1,-,TRBV2,-,CASRAGPSNEQFF,TGTGCCAGCAGGGCTGGGCCTTCGAATGAGCAGTTCTTC
TRBJ2-2,many,TRBV7-9,-,CASSFKVPNTGELFF,TGTGCCAGCAGCTTTAAGGTCCCGAACACCGGGGAGCTGTTTTTT
TRBJ2-5,few,TRBV5-1,-,CASSLAIPYQETQYF,TGCGCCAGCAGCTTGGCCATACCATACCAAGAGACCCAGTACTTC
TRBJ2-2,many,TRBV29-1,-,CSVVERLNTGELFF,TGCAGCGTTGTCGAGCGGTTGAACACCGGGGAGCTGTTTTTT
TRBJ2-5,-,TRBV18,-,CASSPFGPGQETQYF,TGTGCCAGCTCACCCTTCGGACCAGGCCAAGAGACCCAGTACTTC
TRBJ2-5,few,TRBV7-2,-,CASSSVRGTETQYF,TGTGCCAGCAGCTCGGTGCGAGGCACGGAGACCCAGTACTTC
TRBJ2-2,few,TRBV19,TRBD1,CASRPPTGGNTGELFF,TGTGCCAGTAGACCCCCGACAGGGGGCAACACCGGGGAGCTGTTTTTT
TRBJ2-7,few,TRBV5-1,-,CASASGATYEQYF,TGCGCCAGCGCATCAGGGGCGACCTACGAGCAGTACTTC
TRBJ2-7,few,TRBV29-1,TRBD2,CSGLGGAYYEQHF,TGCAGCGGGCTGGGAGGGGCCTACTACGAGCAGCACTTC
TRBJ1-1,-,TRBV12-3/TRBV12-4,-,CASSFSAGAGREAFF,TGTGCCAGCAGTTTTAGCGCAGGGGCGGGTAGGGAAGCTTTCTTT
TRBJ2-2,few,TRBV30,TRBD2,CAWSGTSVPGELFF,TGTGCCTGGAGCGGGACTAGCGTCCCCGGGGAGCTGTTTTTT
TRBJ2-3,-,TRBV9,TRBD2,CASSVASGRTADTQYF,TGTGCCAGCAGCGTGGCCAGCGGGAGAACTGCAGATACGCAGTATTTT
TRBJ2-3,-,TRBV5-5,TRBD1,CASSSGTKQGGATDTQYF,TGTGCCAGCAGCTCGGGCACGAAACAGGGGGGAGCCACAGATACGCAGTATTTT
TRBJ1-3,-,TRBV10-3,TRBD1,CAISDPGQGASGNTIYF,TGTGCCATCAGCGACCCAGGACAGGGAGCGTCCGGAAACACCATATATTTT
TRBJ2-5,few,TRBV24-1,-,CATSDPRQGETQYF,TGTGCCACCAGTGATCCTCGACAAGGGGAGACCCAGTACTTC
TRBJ1-4,few,TRBV27,-,CASSLIPVMGEKLFF,TGTGCCAGCAGTTTAATCCCGGTTATGGGTGAAAAACTGTTTTTT
TRBJ2-7,few,TRBV15,TRBD1,CATSRGGTGGHEQYF,TGTGCCACCAGCAGAGGAGGAACAGGGGGACACGAGCAGTACTTC
TRBJ1-2,-,TRBV2,TRBD1,CASRQGLNNYGYTF,TGTGCCAGCCGACAGGGTTTAAATAACTATGGCTACACCTTC
TRBJ1-1,many,TRBV4-2,TRBD1,CASSQEVLGTGGSNEAFF,TGTGCCAGCAGCCAAGAGGTTCTCGGGACAGGGGGGTCGAATGAAGCTTTCTTT
TRBJ2-7,few,TRBV5-1,TRBD1,CASSLNRGREQYF,TGCGCCAGCAGCTTGAACAGGGGGCGCGAGCAGTACTTC
TRBJ2-1,many,TRBV12-3/TRBV12-4,-,CASRVGAGVFSAQFF,TGTGCCAGCAGGGTGGGAGCGGGTGTATTTAGCGCGCAGTTCTTC
TRBJ2-3,-,TRBV6-2/TRBV6-3,TRBD2,CASSSHGTGLAGGTDTQYF,TGTGCCAGCAGTTCCCACGGAACCGGACTAGCGGGGGGCACAGATACGCAGTATTTT
TRBJ2-2,-,TRBV10-3,-,CAISEVTGELFF,TGTGCCATCAGTGAAGTCACCGGGGAGCTGTTTTTT
TRBJ2-2,many,TRBV9,-,CASSRTPSGELFF,TGTGCCAGCTCCCGGACCCCTTCCGGGGAGCTGTTTTTT
TRBJ2-5,many,TRBV12-3/TRBV12-4,-,CASSLGTAETQYF,TGTGCCAGCAGTTTAGGGACAGCAGAGACCCAGTACTTC
TRBJ2-7,many,TRBV5-1,TRBD2,CASRQLAGHEQYF,TGCGCCAGCAGACAACTAGCGGGACACGAGCAGTACTTC
TRBJ2-1,few,TRBV6-2/TRBV6-3,TRBD2,CASSQREGEIDEQFF,TGTGCCAGCAGTCAGCGGGAGGGGGAGATCGATGAGCAGTTCTTC
TRBJ2-7,-,TRBV6-2/TRBV6-3,TRBD1,CASRTTRQGGSYEQYF,TGTGCCAGCAGAACCACCCGACAGGGGGGGTCCTACGAGCAGTACTTC
TRBJ2-3,few,TRBV4-1,TRBD2,CASSQGGSTTDTQYF,TGCGCCAGCAGCCAGGGGGGGTCGACCACAGATACGCAGTATTTT
TRBJ1-1,many,TRBV11-2,-,CASSLAYTNTEAFF,TGTGCCAGCAGCTTAGCATACACGAACACTGAAGCTTTCTTT
TRBJ2-5,few,TRBV5-1,TRBD2,CASSLSGLRSTTQYF,TGCGCCAGCAGCTTGTCGGGACTACGGAGTACGACCCAGTACTTC
TRBJ1-5,many,TRBV19,TRBD1,CASSIFDREQPQHF,TGTGCCAGTAGTATATTCGACAGGGAACAGCCCCAGCATTTT
TRBJ2-5,few,TRBV7-8,TRBD2,CASSPGTSGGPETQYF,TGTGCCAGCAGCCCTGGGACTAGCGGGGGGCCAGAGACCCAGTACTTC
TRBJ1-1,-,TRBV18,-,CASSPQGRNTEAFF,TGTGCCAGCTCGCCCCAGGGGAGGAACACTGAAGCTTTCTTT
TRBJ2-7,-,TRBV2,-,CASTKQGLYEQYF,TGTGCCAGCACCAAACAGGGTCTTTACGAGCAGTACTTC
TRBJ2-5,few,TRBV9,TRBD2,CASSAGGSETQYF,TGTGCCAGCAGCGCGGGGGGTTCGGAGACCCAGTACTTC
TRBJ2-7,many,TRBV10-3,-,CAIKETAALGVYEQYF,TGTGCCATCAAGGAGACAGCGGCCCTTGGGGTCTACGAGCAGTACTTC
TRBJ2-3,-,TRBV6-2/TRBV6-3,TRBD2,CASRRTSGGTDTQYF,TGTGCCAGCAGGAGGACTAGCGGGGGTACAGATACGCAGTATTTT
TRBJ2-1,many,TRBV7-9,TRBD2,CASSQTVSSGSQRFYNEQFF,TGTGCCAGCAGCCAAACTGTCTCTAGCGGGAGTCAAAGATTCTACAATGAGCAGTTCTTC
TRBJ2-3,many,TRBV27,-,CASRPWGERDTQYF,TGTGCCAGCAGGCCCTGGGGGGAGCGGGATACGCAGTATTTT
TRBJ1-3,few,TRBV20-1,-,CSARDWATGNTIYF,TGCAGTGCTAGAGATTGGGCAACTGGAAACACCATATATTTT
TRBJ1-6,many,TRBV14,-,CASSPMGFGNSPLHF,TGTGCCAGCAGCCCTATGGGGTTTGGGAATTCACCCCTCCACTTT
TRBJ1-1,few,TRBV25-1,-,CASSAGRNLEAFF,TGTGCCAGCAGTGCGGGACGGAACCTTGAAGCTTTCTTT
TRBJ2-1,-,TRBV27,-,CASSLWPPNRAGSYNEQFF,TGTGCCAGCAGTTTATGGCCACCCAACAGGGCGGGCTCCTACAATGAGCAGTTCTTC